The 13 T cell receptor beta chains listed next were all sequenced from one sample in a study of regulatory T cells in long-lasting Graves disease. Time point reported: newly diagnosed GD, antithyroid drugs for less than 3 months. Generation of the TCR library employed RNA extracted from PBMCs. Building the TCR beta libraries relied on iRepertoire HTBI primers, and CDR3 regions underwent Arm-PCR. Using its own MiXCR run on the multiplex PCR reads, TCRdb lists one record per CDR3 protein. This sample has hundreds of thousands of distinct CDR3 sequences; less than 20% occur once, and the top ten carry approximately 18%. The sample was also reused in another study, on T cells in Graves' hyperthyroidism and ophthalmopathy.

The sample consisted of peripheral blood mononuclear cells (PBMCs), taken at new diagnosis, from a patient treated with antithyroid drugs. The receptor source for this set is a woman aged 25 to 39 with Graves disease.

At least ten counts were recorded for this clonotype. The rearrangement uses TRBV7-6 and TRBJ2-5, with TRBD2 matching 10 bases. Germline-derived CDR1 and CDR2 are SGHVS and FNYEAQ. This CDR3 region has 16 residues. The V gene end was trimmed by 5 bases and the J gene end by 5 bases; junction bases not matched to a gene: 11. For the CDR3, the DNA is TGTGCCAGCAGCAGCTTCGGGACTAGCGCCAGGGAGACCCAGTACTTC. Amino acids: CASSSFGTSARETQYF.

This clonotype has only a few counts. The chain links TRBV20-1 to TRBJ2-2; D might be TRBD1 or TRBD2, each matching 5 bases. The CDR3 extends over 15 amino acids. The V gene lost 1 base and the J gene lost 0 bases, with 9 bases spanning the gap. CDR1 is DFQATT and CDR2 is SNEGSKA in the germline V gene (reference sequence). The CDR3 loop reads CSARVGGSNTGELFF. The CDR3 region has the DNA TGCAGTGCTAGAGTTGGGGGATCGAACACCGGGGAGCTGTTTTTT.

The chain is built from TRBV5-1 and TRBJ2-7; tentatively, D is TRBD2 (5 bases). Germline CDR1 is SGHRS and CDR2 is YFSETQ. The CDR3 consists of 15 residues. The V gene lost 1 base and the J gene lost 0 bases, with 11 bases spanning the gap. The CDR3 sequence: CASSLMAGDSYEQYF. The CDR3 DNA reads TGCGCCAGCAGCTTGATGGCCGGGGACTCCTACGAGCAGTACTTC. The whole variable domain, filled in from reference TRBV5-1 and TRBJ2-7, reads KAGVTQTPRYLIKTRGQQVTLSCSPISGHRSVSWYQQTPGQGLQFLFEYFSETQRNKGNFPGRFSGRQFSNSRSEMNVSTLELGDSALYLCASSLMAGDSYEQYFGPGTRLTVT.

The gene calls are TRBV7-3 and TRBJ1-1, with 10 bases that match TRBD1. The CDR3 is 14 amino acids. CDR1 is SGHTA, CDR2 FQGTGA, per germline. The V segment lost 4 bases and the J segment 4 bases; nucleotides outside the gene matches: 3. The CDR3 DNA is TGTGCCAGCAGCTGGGGGACAGGGGCCACTGAAGCTTTCTTT. This translates into CASSWGTGATEAFF.

This clonotype appeared many times. This chain uses TRBV12-3 or TRBV12-4 with TRBJ2-5; tentative D call: TRBD1 (6 bases). The V end was cut by 2 bases, the J end by 4 bases, with 11 bases between. This CDR3 has 14 amino acids. DNA for the CDR3: TGTGCCAGCAGTTTAACAGGGAACGGAGAGACCCAGTACTTC. Amino acid sequence: CASSLTGNGETQYF.

The chain couples TRBV4-1 to TRBJ2-1; 9 positions agree with TRBD1. Looked up from germline, CDR1 is MGHRA and CDR2 is YSYEKL. The CDR3 is 16 residues long. Trimming took 2 bases from V and 7 from J; bases not matched to a gene: 9. CDR3 sequence (DNA): TGCGCCAGCAGCCAACCTGGGACAGGGAAGAGGAATGAGCAGTTCTTC. It is translated as CASSQPGTGKRNEQFF.

This clonotype was recorded many times. The chain is built from TRBV2 and TRBJ2-2, with D hard to call. Germline CDR1 SNHLY, CDR2 FYNNEI. V was shortened by 7 bases and J by 6 bases, with 18 bases between the two germline ends. The CDR3 contains 15 residues. In nucleotides, the CDR3 is TGTGCCAGCACAGTAGGAATTGTTCGTCCCGGGGAGCTGTTTTTT. Translated, it gives CASTVGIVRPGELFF.

V gene TRBV20-1 combines with J gene TRBJ1-2; D might be TRBD1 (6 bases). V dropped 5 bases and J dropped 0 bases, with 10 bases sitting between them. Germline V gene data show CDR1 as DFQATT and CDR2 as SNEGSKA (reference sequence). The CDR3 covers 13 residues. The CDR3 DNA reads as TGCAGTGCTCCAGGGGCCTCTAACTATGGCTACACCTTC. This encodes CSAPGASNYGYTF.

This chain uses TRBV6-4 with TRBJ2-1; 8 bases match TRBD2. The CDR3 has 15 amino acids. Germline V gene lookup returns CDR1 MRHNA and CDR2 SNTAGT. V shed 0 bases, J shed 6 bases, and the junction held 4 bases outside the gene matches. The CDR3 DNA reads TGTGCCAGCAGTGACTCAGCGGGAGCCGTCAATGAGCAGTTCTTC. Encoded protein: CASSDSAGAVNEQFF.

Details on this clonotype: A much bigger clone sits one base away, suggesting this may be a read error. This chain connects TRBV29-1 to TRBJ2-5; D remains unclear. The CDR3 runs 14 residues. CDR1 is SQVTM, CDR2 ANQGSEA, per germline. The V and J ends lost 5 bases and 1 base respectively, with 14 bases between them. The CDR3 region is CSVSLQLLQETQYF. For the CDR3, the DNA is TGCAGCGTTTCACTTCAGTTACTCCAAGAGACCCAGTACTTC.

The chain links TRBV19 to TRBJ2-7; TRBD1 or TRBD2 may be the D gene (6 bases each). Trimming took off 4 bases at V and 4 bases at J, with 14 bases between the two ends. The CDR3 is made up of 14 amino acids. Germline CDR1 LNHDA, CDR2 SQIVND (reference sequence). The CDR3 DNA is TGTGCCAGTAGTAGGAGCAAGGGGGGATACGAGCAGTACTTC. Encoded protein: CASSRSKGGYEQYF.

Ten or more counts support this clonotype. The rearrangement uses TRBV12-3 or TRBV12-4 and TRBJ2-3; 13 nucleotides line up with TRBD2. Losses at the gene ends were 1 base for V and 1 base for J; bases not matched to a gene: 17. CDR3 length equals 22 residues. In nucleotides, the CDR3 is TGTGCCAGCAGTTTAGTACCAAGGTCCCCGGGACTAGCGGGACCTCGCACAGATACGCAGTATTTT. It is translated as CASSLVPRSPGLAGPRTDTQYF.

This clonotype was seen many times. J is TRBJ1-2 and V is TRBV2; D ambiguous. Deletions cut 4 bases from V and 5 bases from J, with 11 bases between. Germline-derived CDR1 and CDR2 are SNHLY and FYNNEI. CDR3 length equals 13 residues. This CDR3 is CASSVEVRYGYTF. Written as DNA, the CDR3 is TGTGCCAGCAGTGTAGAGGTCCGGTATGGCTACACCTTC.